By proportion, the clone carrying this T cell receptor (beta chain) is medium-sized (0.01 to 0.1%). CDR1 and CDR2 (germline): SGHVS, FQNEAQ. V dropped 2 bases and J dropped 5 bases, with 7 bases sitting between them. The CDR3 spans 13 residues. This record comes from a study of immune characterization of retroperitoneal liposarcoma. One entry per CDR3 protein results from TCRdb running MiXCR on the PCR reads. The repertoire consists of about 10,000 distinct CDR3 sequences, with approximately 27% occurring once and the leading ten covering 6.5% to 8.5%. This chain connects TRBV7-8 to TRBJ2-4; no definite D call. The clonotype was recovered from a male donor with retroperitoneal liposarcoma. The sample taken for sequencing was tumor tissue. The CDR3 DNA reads TGTGCCAGCAGCTTAACCCGGGAAAACATTCAGTACTTC. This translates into CASSLTRENIQYF.